This T cell receptor (beta chain) was profiled in a study of T cell responses to AZD1222 COVID-19 vaccine. General study results and limits: Females made up more of the donors, who were largely white British, and clonal diversity may have come out too low. In the spike-specific TCR repertoire, nearly half reportedly target unmutated variant regions.

As regards this clone: Its antigen is currently unknown.

Both about-4-week and about-12-week second-dose recipients were combined. Sequencing was performed with immunoSEQ multiplex PCR; in TCRdb, only in-frame clones are kept and a portion is missing. The sample carries about 180,000 clones, just over 85% recorded once. Sequencing used peripheral blood, obtained 28 days after the second AZD1222 dose. This sequence was found in an adult who received the AZD1222 COVID-19 vaccine.

CDR3 loop: CASSQGRDTDTQYF. The CDR3 DNA reads TGCGCCAGCAGCCAAGGCCGGGACACAGATACGCAGTATTTT. The chain joins TRBV4-1 to TRBJ2-3; D is perhaps TRBD2 (5 bases). Trimming stripped 1 base from V and 2 bases from J, with 7 bases between. The CDR3 is made up of 14 amino acids. The germline gives CDR1 MGHRA, CDR2 YSYEKL.